This TCR beta chain was profiled in a study of T cell responses to AZD1222 COVID-19 vaccine. The repertoire was sequenced with immunoSEQ multiplex PCR; TCRdb's copy has only in-frame clones and lacks some. Here the sample spans 110,000 to 150,000 clones, approximately 90% being singletons. V lost 5 bases and J 4 bases, leaving 14 bases between the germline ends. The CDR3 runs to 14 residues. Germline CDR1 reads MNHEY; CDR2 reads SVGAGI. The receptor was derived from an adult who received the AZD1222 COVID-19 vaccine. The chain links TRBV6-5 to TRBJ1-1, with no clear D. This sample comprised peripheral blood, obtained 28 days after the second AZD1222 dose. CDR3 sequence (DNA): TGTGCCAGCAGTCAGGCGGGTAGTGCCACTGAAGCTTTCTTT. This codes for CASSQAGSATEAFF.